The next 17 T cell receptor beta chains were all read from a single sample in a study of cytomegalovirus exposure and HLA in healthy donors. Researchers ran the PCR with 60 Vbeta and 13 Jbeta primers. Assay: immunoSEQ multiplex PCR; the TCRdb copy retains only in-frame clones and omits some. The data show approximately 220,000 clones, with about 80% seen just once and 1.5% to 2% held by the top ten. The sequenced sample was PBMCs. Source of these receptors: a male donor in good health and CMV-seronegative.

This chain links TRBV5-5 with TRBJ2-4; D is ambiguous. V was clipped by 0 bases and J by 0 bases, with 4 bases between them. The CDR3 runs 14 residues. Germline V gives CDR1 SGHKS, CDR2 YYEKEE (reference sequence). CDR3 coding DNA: TGTGCCAGCAGCTTGGGCGCAGCCAAAAACATTCAGTACTTC. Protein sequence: CASSLGAAKNIQYF.

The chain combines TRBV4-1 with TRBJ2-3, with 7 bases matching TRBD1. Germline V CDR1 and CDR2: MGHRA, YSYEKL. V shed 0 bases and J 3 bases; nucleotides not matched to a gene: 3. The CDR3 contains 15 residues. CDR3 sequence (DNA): TGCGCCAGCAGCCAAGATAGGGACAGTACAGATACGCAGTATTTT. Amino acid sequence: CASSQDRDSTDTQYF.

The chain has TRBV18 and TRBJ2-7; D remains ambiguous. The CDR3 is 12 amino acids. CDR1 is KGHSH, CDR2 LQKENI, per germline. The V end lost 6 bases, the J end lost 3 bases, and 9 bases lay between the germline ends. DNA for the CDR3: TGTGCCAGCTCCCTAGGTAGCTACGAGCAGTACTTC. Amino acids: CASSLGSYEQYF.

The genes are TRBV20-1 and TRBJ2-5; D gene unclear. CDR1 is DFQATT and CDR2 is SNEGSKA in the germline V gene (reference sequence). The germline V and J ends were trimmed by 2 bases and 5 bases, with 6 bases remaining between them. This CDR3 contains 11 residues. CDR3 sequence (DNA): TGCAGTGCTAGACTATCGGAGACCCAGTACTTC. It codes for CSARLSETQYF.

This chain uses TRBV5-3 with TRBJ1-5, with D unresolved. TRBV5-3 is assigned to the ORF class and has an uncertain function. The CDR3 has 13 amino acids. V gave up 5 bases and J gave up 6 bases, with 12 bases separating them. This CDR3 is CARRWIGRQPQHF. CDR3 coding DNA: TGTGCCAGAAGGTGGATTGGGCGTCAGCCCCAGCATTTT.

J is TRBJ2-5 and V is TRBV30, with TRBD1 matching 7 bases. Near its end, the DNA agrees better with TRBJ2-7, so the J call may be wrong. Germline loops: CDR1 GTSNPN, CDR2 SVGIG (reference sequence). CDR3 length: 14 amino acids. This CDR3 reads CAWGERGGLHEQYF. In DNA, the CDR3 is TGTGCCTGGGGAGAGCGAGGGGGCTTACACGAGCAGTACTTC.

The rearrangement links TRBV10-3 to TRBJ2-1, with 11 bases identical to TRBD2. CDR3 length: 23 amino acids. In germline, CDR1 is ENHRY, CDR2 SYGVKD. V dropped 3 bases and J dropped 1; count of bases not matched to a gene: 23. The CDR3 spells CAISDPEGAAGTSGRFSYNEQFF. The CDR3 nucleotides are TGTGCCATCAGTGACCCTGAGGGAGCAGCCGGGACTAGCGGAAGGTTTTCCTACAATGAGCAGTTCTTC.

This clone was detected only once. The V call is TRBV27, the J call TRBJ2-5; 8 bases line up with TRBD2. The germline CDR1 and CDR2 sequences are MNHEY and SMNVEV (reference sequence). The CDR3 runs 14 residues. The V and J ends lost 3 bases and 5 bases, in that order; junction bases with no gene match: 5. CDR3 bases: TGTGCCAGCAGTTTGTTAGCGGGATTGGAGACCCAGTACTTC. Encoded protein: CASSLLAGLETQYF.

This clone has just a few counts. CDR3 in DNA: TGTGCCAGCAGCCAAGATATGACTAGCGGATACAATGAGCAGTTCTTC. It is translated as CASSQDMTSGYNEQFF. The V gene is TRBV4-2, the J gene TRBJ2-1; the match to TRBD2 covers 9 bases. V was clipped by 0 bases and J by 4 bases; unmatched bases: 4. There are 16 residues in the CDR3. Germline values: CDR1 LGHNA, CDR2 YNFKEQ.

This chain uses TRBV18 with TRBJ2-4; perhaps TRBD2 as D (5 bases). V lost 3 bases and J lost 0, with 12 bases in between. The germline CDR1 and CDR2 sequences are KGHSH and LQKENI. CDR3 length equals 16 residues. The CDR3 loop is CASSPAGSLAKNIQYF. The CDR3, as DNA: TGTGCCAGCTCACCCGCGGGTAGTCTAGCCAAAAACATTCAGTACTTC.

The CDR3 coding sequence is TGTGCCAGCAGCTCCGGGACTAGCGGGAGGTCAGATACGCAGTATTTT. This codes for CASSSGTSGRSDTQYF. This sequence joins TRBV5-4 and TRBJ2-3; 15 bases agree with TRBD2. With 3 bases clipped from V and 4 bases from J, the junction kept 3 bases outside the gene matches. The CDR3 is 16 amino acids. The germline CDR1 and CDR2 sequences are SGHNT and YYREEE (reference sequence).

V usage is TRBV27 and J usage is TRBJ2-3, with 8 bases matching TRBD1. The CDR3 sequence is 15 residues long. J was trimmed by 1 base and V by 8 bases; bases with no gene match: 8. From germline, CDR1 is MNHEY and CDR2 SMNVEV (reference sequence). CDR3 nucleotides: TGTGCCAGCTCACTCCAGGGGGCACGCACAGATACGCAGTATTTT. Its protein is CASSLQGARTDTQYF.

CDR3 nucleotide sequence: TGTGCCAGCAGCGAGACAGGGGATCGCTACGAGCAGTACTTC. Translated: CASSETGDRYEQYF. This sequence joins TRBV9 and TRBJ2-7, with 8 bases lining up with TRBD1. Germline V gene sequence: CDR1 SGDLS, CDR2 YYNGEE. Unmatched junction bases numbered 5, after V lost 3 bases and J lost 3 bases. The CDR3 contains 14 residues.

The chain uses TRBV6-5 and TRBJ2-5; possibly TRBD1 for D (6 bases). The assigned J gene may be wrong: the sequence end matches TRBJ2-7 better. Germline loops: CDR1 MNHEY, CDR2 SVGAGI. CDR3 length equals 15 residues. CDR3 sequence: CASSYSRQEAYEQYF. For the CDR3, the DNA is TGTGCCAGCAGTTACTCTCGACAGGAAGCCTACGAGCAGTACTTC.

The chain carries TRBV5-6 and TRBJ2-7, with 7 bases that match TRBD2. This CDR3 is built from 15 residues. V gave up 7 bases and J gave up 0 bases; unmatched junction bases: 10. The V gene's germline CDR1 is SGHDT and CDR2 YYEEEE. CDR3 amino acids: CASGPGGLFSYEQYF. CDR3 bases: TGTGCCAGCGGCCCGGGAGGACTGTTCTCCTACGAGCAGTACTTC.

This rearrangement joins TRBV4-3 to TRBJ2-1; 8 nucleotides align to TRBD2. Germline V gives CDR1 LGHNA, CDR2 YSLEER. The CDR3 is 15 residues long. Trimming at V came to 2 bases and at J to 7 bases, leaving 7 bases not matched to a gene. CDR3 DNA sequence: TGCGCCAGCAGCCAATTTAGCGGGGCGGTAAATGAGCAGTTCTTC. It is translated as CASSQFSGAVNEQFF.

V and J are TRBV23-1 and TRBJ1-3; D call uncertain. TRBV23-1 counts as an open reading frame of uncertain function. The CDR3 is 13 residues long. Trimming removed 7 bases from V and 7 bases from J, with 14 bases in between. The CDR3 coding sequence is TGCGCCAGCAAAGAGGGAGGAGACAACACCATATATTTT. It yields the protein CASKEGGDNTIYF.